Each of the 9 T cell receptor beta chains below was sequenced from the same sample in a study of cytomegalovirus exposure and HLA in healthy donors. The PCR used 60 Vbeta and 13 Jbeta primers. The table came from immunoSEQ multiplex PCR; TCRdb's copy has only in-frame clones and leaves some out. Among nearly 110,000 clones listed, more than 70% were seen once. The sequenced sample was PBMCs. These receptors came from a man aged 35 to 55 in good health and CMV-seronegative.

The chain joins TRBV19 to TRBJ1-5; D ambiguous. V was pared by 3 bases and J by 3 bases, with 6 bases between. Germline V gene data show CDR1 as LNHDA and CDR2 as SQIVND (reference sequence). The CDR3 spans 13 residues. DNA of the CDR3: TGTGCCAGTAGTATGCAGAACAATCAGCCCCAGCATTTT. Translating gives CASSMQNNQPQHF. Full variable domain (rest looked up from reference TRBV19 and TRBJ1-5): DGGITQSPKYLFRKEGQNVTLSCEQNLNHDAMYWYRQDPGQGLRLIYYSQIVNDFQKGDIAEGYSVSREKKESFPLTVTSAQKNPTAFYLCASSMQNNQPQHFGDGTRLSIL.

The V gene is TRBV18, the J gene TRBJ1-1; TRBD1 might be the D (6 bases). Germline V gene data show CDR1 as KGHSH and CDR2 as LQKENI. This CDR3 comprises 13 residues. Trimming left V 8 bases short and J 1 base short, with 11 bases between. CDR3 protein: CASAVQGNTEAFF. DNA of the CDR3: TGTGCCAGCGCTGTACAGGGGAACACTGAAGCTTTCTTT.

This clone was observed once. This sequence joins TRBV28 and TRBJ1-2; D is uncertain. V was cut by 7 bases and J by 1 base, with 22 bases left in between. Germline V gene lookup returns CDR1 MDHEN and CDR2 SYDVKM. The CDR3 totals 17 residues. The CDR3 DNA is TGTGCCAGCACCTTGGGTATTCATATTAGGAGTAACTATGGCTACACCTTC. It yields the protein CASTLGIHIRSNYGYTF.

The rearrangement joins TRBV2 to TRBJ1-2, with a possible D match to TRBD1 (5 bases). V shed 5 bases and J shed 8 bases, with 9 bases lying between them. CDR1 is SNHLY and CDR2 is FYNNEI in the germline V gene. CDR3 length: 11 amino acids. DNA of the CDR3: TGTGCCAGCAGTCGACAGTGGGGCTACACCTTC. Its protein product is CASSRQWGYTF.

This clone was picked up a small number of times. The rearrangement joins TRBV5-1 to TRBJ2-3; 10 nucleotides line up with TRBD1. Germline CDR1 reads SGHRS; CDR2 reads YFSETQ. There are 14 residues in the CDR3. The V and J ends lost 4 bases and 4 bases, in that order; junction bases with no gene match: 3. The DNA of the CDR3 is TGCGCCAGCAGCGGGGGGACAGGGGCAGATACGCAGTATTTT. Translated, it gives CASSGGTGADTQYF.

CDR3 DNA: TGCGCCAGCAGCTGGACAGTTTCGAGCTCCTACAATGAGCAGTTCTTC. Its protein is CASSWTVSSSYNEQFF. The chain links TRBV5-1 to TRBJ2-1; tentatively, D is TRBD1 (6 bases). The CDR3 has 16 residues. V dropped 3 bases and J dropped 0 bases, with 13 bases sitting between them. Germline V gene lookup returns CDR1 SGHRS and CDR2 YFSETQ.

V gene TRBV2 combines with J gene TRBJ2-7, with 7 bases matching TRBD1. Trimming cost V 7 bases and J 2 bases; bases outside gene matches: 5. CDR1 SNHLY and CDR2 FYNNEI come from the germline V gene. The CDR3 length is 13 residues. The CDR3: CASTWDRAYEQYF. In nucleotides, the CDR3 is TGTGCCAGCACTTGGGACAGAGCCTACGAGCAGTACTTC. The variable domain in full, completed from reference TRBV2 and TRBJ2-7, reads EPEVTQTPSHQVTQMGQEVILRCVPISNHLYFYWYRQILGQKVEFLVSFYNNEISEKSEIFDDQFSVERPDGSNFTLKIRSTKLEDSAMYFCASTWDRAYEQYFGPGTRLTVT.

CDR3 residues: CASSRGESTDTQYF. The CDR3 coding sequence is TGTGCCAGCAGCCGGGGGGAGAGCACAGATACGCAGTATTTT. The rearrangement links TRBV7-9 to TRBJ2-3; 7 bases map to TRBD2. With V trimmed by 5 bases and J by 0 bases, 2 bases remained unmatched. There are 14 residues in the CDR3. Germline CDR1 SEHNR, CDR2 FQNEAQ (reference sequence).

Here the CDR3 DNA reads TGTGCCAGCAGCGGGGGCGGGGGGGCGGTCAATGAGCAGTTCTTC. Translating it yields CASSGGGGAVNEQFF. This chain links TRBV9 with TRBJ2-1; TRBD2 matches 9 bases. This CDR3 has 15 amino acids. CDR1 is SGDLS and CDR2 is YYNGEE in the germline V gene. With 3 bases clipped from V and 6 bases from J, the junction kept 7 bases outside the gene matches.